Detailed here is one TCR beta chain. As yet, its antigen is unknown. This record belongs to a study of blood T cells in healthy people across ages. Study-wide points: Age advanced and TCR beta diversity per million T cells fell, roughly linearly.

The use of a sample-barcoded 5' primer and a J-beta primer mix characterized a second PCR of about 7 to 12 cycles. Using its own MiXCR run on the 5' RACE reads, TCRdb lists one record per CDR3 protein. The repertoire holds about 320,000 distinct CDR3 sequences, with 25% to 30% as singletons. V was cut by 5 bases and J by 2 bases, with 12 bases left in between. Germline CDR1 reads MNHNY; CDR2 reads SVGAGI (reference sequence). CDR3 length: 15 amino acids. This chain joins TRBV6-6 and TRBJ2-2, with D tentatively TRBD2 (6 bases). The TCR was taken from a woman in her 70s in good health. Material for sequencing was blood. Here the CDR3 DNA reads TGTGCCAGCAGTGAGACGGGAGAAAACACCGGGGAGCTGTTTTTT. Protein sequence: CASSETGENTGELFF.